Below, 27 T cell receptor beta chains from the same sample are listed, as sequenced in a study of T cells in localized non-small cell lung cancer. This table comes from immunoSEQ multiplex PCR, and its TCRdb copy is limited to in-frame clones, with some not included. The repertoire holds approximately 46,000 clones, around 81% seen once, with roughly 18% in the top ten. The starting material was peripheral blood mononuclear cells, obtained before any cancer treatment. These receptors all come from a man aged 40 to 70 with stage III lung adenocarcinoma.

The chain employs TRBV30 and TRBJ1-5; D remains ambiguous. V lost 0 bases and J lost 3, with 3 bases in between. Germline-derived CDR1 and CDR2 are GTSNPN and SVGIG (reference sequence). The CDR3 has 12 residues. The CDR3 loop is CAWSVLNQPQHF. In DNA, the CDR3 is TGTGCCTGGAGTGTACTCAATCAGCCCCAGCATTTT.

Relative to its sample, this clone is medium-sized. The CDR3 region is CASSSGGTYNEQFF. Written as DNA, the CDR3 is TGTGCCAGCAGTTCGGGGGGAACCTACAATGAGCAGTTCTTC. This sequence joins TRBV27 and TRBJ2-1; TRBD2 aligns across 7 bases. The V gene end was trimmed by 4 bases and the J gene end by 2 bases; junction bases not matched to a gene: 2. This CDR3 is 14 amino acids long. The V gene's germline CDR1 is MNHEY and CDR2 SMNVEV (reference sequence).

V gene TRBV27 combines with J gene TRBJ2-2; weak D call: TRBD1 (5 bases). CDR1 and CDR2 (germline): MNHEY, SMNVEV (reference sequence). This CDR3 has 15 residues. Trimming took 3 bases from V and 0 from J, leaving 8 bases between them. CDR3 in DNA: TGTGCCAGCAGTTTCGACAGATCGAACACCGGGGAGCTGTTTTTT. Its translation is CASSFDRSNTGELFF.

V gene TRBV6-5 combines with J gene TRBJ2-7, with 7 bases that match TRBD2. CDR3 size: 15 residues. Germline trimming cut 5 bases from V and 0 bases from J; bases unmatched to any gene: 7. Germline CDR1 and CDR2: MNHEY and SVGAGI. The CDR3 region has the DNA TGTGCCAGCAGTCGTCAGGCGGGGGACTCCTACGAGCAGTACTTC. Amino acid sequence: CASSRQAGDSYEQYF.

V usage is TRBV19 and J usage is TRBJ1-2; tentatively, D is TRBD1 (6 bases). This CDR3 has 15 residues. Looked up from germline, CDR1 is LNHDA and CDR2 is SQIVND (reference sequence). V dropped 3 bases and J dropped 3 bases, with 14 bases sitting between them. In DNA, the CDR3 is TGTGCCAGTAGTATGGTGGGACAACTTCACTATGGCTACACCTTC. It encodes CASSMVGQLHYGYTF.

The chain couples TRBV6-5 to TRBJ1-2, with 7 bases fitting TRBD1. Germline CDR1 reads MNHEY; CDR2 reads SVGAGI. CDR3 length equals 13 residues. Trimming removed 6 bases from V and 4 bases from J; junction bases left unmatched: 5. The CDR3 region is CASREQGFYGYTF. For the CDR3, the DNA is TGTGCCAGCAGAGAACAGGGGTTCTATGGCTACACCTTC.

The chain joins TRBV13 to TRBJ2-4, with D perhaps matching TRBD1 (6 bases). The germline V gene has CDR1 PRHDT and CDR2 FYEKMQ (reference sequence). This CDR3 is 17 amino acids long. Trimming shortened V by 4 bases and J by 0 bases, and 16 bases separated the two germline ends. CDR3 in amino acids: CASSCRQDPLAKNIQYF. CDR3 sequence (DNA): TGTGCCAGCAGCTGCCGACAGGACCCTTTAGCCAAAAACATTCAGTACTTC.

The gene calls are TRBV6-1 and TRBJ2-4; 8 positions match TRBD2. V was clipped by 0 bases and J by 7 bases; unmatched bases: 8. The CDR3 is 16 residues long. In germline, CDR1 is MNHNS, CDR2 SASEGT. This CDR3 reads CASSEALPSGGNIQYF. DNA of the CDR3: TGTGCCAGCAGTGAAGCGCTACCCAGCGGGGGTAACATTCAGTACTTC.

This clone was observed once. The V call is TRBV10-1, the J call TRBJ2-2, with a weak D call TRBD1 (6 bases). The CDR3 sequence is 18 residues long. Per the germline V gene, CDR1 is WNHNN and CDR2 is SYGVQD (reference sequence). V lost 0 bases and J lost 2, with 16 bases in between. The CDR3 spells CASSESVWGTPNTGELFF. The CDR3, as DNA: TGCGCCAGCAGTGAGTCAGTTTGGGGGACACCTAACACCGGGGAGCTGTTTTTT.

The rearrangement joins TRBV6-6 to TRBJ1-1; 8 bases map to TRBD1. The CDR3 totals 12 residues. Germline CDR1 is MNHNY and CDR2 is SVGAGI (reference sequence). Germline trimming cut 4 bases from V and 5 bases from J; bases unmatched to any gene: 0. The CDR3 sequence: CASSWTGTEAFF. Here the CDR3 DNA reads TGTGCCAGCAGTTGGACAGGGACTGAAGCTTTCTTT.

The J gene is TRBJ2-3, the V gene TRBV11-3, with 10 nucleotides matching TRBD2. This CDR3 region has 15 residues. Looked up from germline, CDR1 is SGHNT and CDR2 is YENEEA. J gave up 5 bases and V 5 bases, and 7 bases lay outside the gene matches. The CDR3 DNA reads TGTGCCAGCAGCCGAGCGGGGGGGCTGGGAGATACGCAGTATTTT. This encodes CASSRAGGLGDTQYF.

The rearrangement uses TRBV7-3 and TRBJ2-3; D not certain. Trimming removed 5 bases at V and 0 bases at J, with 15 bases between. There are 16 residues in the CDR3. Germline CDR1 and CDR2: SGHTA and FQGTGA. CDR3 loop: CASSPQPSDSTDTQYF. In DNA, the CDR3 is TGTGCCAGCAGCCCCCAACCGTCGGACAGCACAGATACGCAGTATTTT.

The chain has TRBV18 and TRBJ2-2; D may be TRBD1 (6 bases). V dropped 3 bases and J dropped 3 bases, with 8 bases sitting between them. CDR1 KGHSH and CDR2 LQKENI come from the germline V gene. This CDR3 contains 14 residues. The CDR3 DNA reads TGTGCCAGCTCACCGGACAGCTACACCGGGGAGCTGTTTTTT. Its protein product is CASSPDSYTGELFF.

This clone was seen a single time. This chain connects TRBV6-5 to TRBJ2-1; D is uncertain. Trimming pared 8 bases from V and 12 bases from J, leaving 11 bases between. The length of the CDR3 is 10 residues. Germline CDR1 and CDR2: MNHEY and SVGAGI. CDR3 residues: CASGGPVQFF. The DNA for the CDR3 is TGTGCCAGCGGCGGACCAGTGCAGTTCTTC.

This chain connects TRBV7-8 to TRBJ2-3, with D tentatively TRBD1 (6 bases). Germline-derived CDR1 and CDR2 are SGHVS and FQNEAQ. The CDR3 is made up of 16 amino acids. The V gene lost 3 bases and the J gene lost 2 bases, with 15 bases spanning the gap. The CDR3 loop reads CASSLNPGAITDTQYF. The CDR3 region has the DNA TGTGCCAGCAGCTTGAACCCAGGGGCGATCACAGATACGCAGTATTTT. Supplemented by reference TRBV7-8 and TRBJ2-3, the full variable domain reads GAGVSQSPRYKVAKRGQDVALRCDPISGHVSLFWYQQALGQGPEFLTYFQNEAQLDKSGLPSDRFFAERPEGSVSTLKIQRTQQEDSAVYLCASSLNPGAITDTQYFGPGTRLTVL.

The chain is built from TRBV25-1 and TRBJ2-5; D might be TRBD1 (6 bases). Trimming took 1 base from V and 5 from J, leaving 20 bases between them. The CDR3 loop spans 17 amino acids. Germline CDR1 MGHDK, CDR2 SYGVNS. The CDR3 reads CASSESRAVRQAETQYF. CDR3 bases: TGTGCCAGCAGTGAATCTAGGGCAGTCCGACAGGCCGAGACCCAGTACTTC.

The gene calls are TRBV4-1 and TRBJ2-5; the match to TRBD1 covers 10 bases. The CDR3 consists of 18 residues. The V and J ends lost 3 bases and 5 bases, in that order; junction bases with no gene match: 15. CDR1 is MGHRA, CDR2 YSYEKL, per germline. In DNA, the CDR3 is TGCGCCAGCAGCCATAGACCGGGACAGGGGAACGTAGGGGAGACCCAGTACTTC. It specifies CASSHRPGQGNVGETQYF.

CDR3 protein: CASSKGGMKPTGYRTEAFF. The CDR3 coding sequence is TGTGCCAGCAGCAAAGGGGGGATGAAGCCGACAGGCTATCGGACTGAAGCTTTCTTT. This chain connects TRBV21-1 to TRBJ1-1; TRBD1 is the table's D call, not checked against the DNA. TRBV21-1 is recorded as a pseudogene. This CDR3 is built from 19 residues.

This clone showed up just once. The chain is built from TRBV6-5 and TRBJ1-2, with a possible D match to TRBD1 (6 bases). Trimming removed 4 bases from V and 4 bases from J, with 16 bases in between. The CDR3 sequence is 15 residues long. Germline assignment: CDR1 MNHEY and CDR2 SVGAGI. The CDR3 DNA reads TGTGCCAGCAGTTCCCCAGGAGGGGGTGGCTATGGCTACACCTTC. Amino acids: CASSSPGGGGYGYTF.

This clone was seen a few times. The chain recombines TRBV4-2 with TRBJ2-5; 7 bases are shared with TRBD2. CDR1 and CDR2 from the germline V gene are LGHNA and YNFKEQ. There are 15 residues in the CDR3. After removal of 1 base from V and 3 bases from J, the junction contained 5 bases not matched to a gene. CDR3 in DNA: TGTGCCAGCAGCCAAGCCGGCGCGGGGGAAGAGACCCAGTACTTC. This encodes CASSQAGAGEETQYF.

The CDR3 loop reads CASSRDTNQPQHF. The CDR3 nucleotides are TGTGCCAGCAGCCGGGACACCAATCAGCCCCAGCATTTT. V is TRBV6-1 and J is TRBJ1-5, with D possibly matching TRBD1 (6 bases). Trimming cost V 6 bases and J 3 bases, with 9 bases left between them. CDR3 length: 13 amino acids. Germline V CDR1 and CDR2: MNHNS, SASEGT.

This clone was seen only a few times. The chain is built from TRBV6-1 and TRBJ2-3; D is uncertain. The V end was cut by 6 bases, the J end by 1 base, with 14 bases between. The CDR3 has 15 residues. Germline V CDR1 and CDR2: MNHNS, SASEGT. The CDR3, as DNA: TGTGCCAGCAGCCGCAGCGCCTGGGGCACAGATACGCAGTATTTT. This encodes CASSRSAWGTDTQYF.

The chain recombines TRBV6-1 with TRBJ2-3, with D uncertain. The CDR3 runs to 12 residues. Germline loops: CDR1 MNHNS, CDR2 SASEGT. The V gene lost 3 bases and the J gene lost 3 bases, with 4 bases spanning the gap. The CDR3 region is CASSDYTDTQYF. Here the CDR3 DNA reads TGTGCCAGCAGTGACTATACAGATACGCAGTATTTT.

The CDR3 coding sequence is TGCGCCAGCAGCTTGGGACAGGGGGTGCAGGAGACCCAGTACTTC. It encodes CASSLGQGVQETQYF. The V call is TRBV5-1, the J call TRBJ2-5; 9 bases match TRBD1. The CDR3 spans 15 residues. Per germline, CDR1 SGHRS and CDR2 YFSETQ. The V and J ends lost 0 bases and 5 bases, in that order; junction bases with no gene match: 5.

The chain joins TRBV11-3 to TRBJ2-7; the D call may be TRBD1 or TRBD2 (6 bases each). This CDR3 spans 15 amino acids. V was clipped by 1 base and J by 2 bases, with 12 bases between them. CDR1 is SGHNT, CDR2 YENEEA, per germline. The CDR3 DNA follows: TGTGCCAGCAGCTTAGGCAGGGGACTCACCTACGAGCAGTACTTC. Residues: CASSLGRGLTYEQYF.

The V call is TRBV19, the J call TRBJ2-7, with 8 bases lining up with TRBD1. The germline gives CDR1 LNHDA, CDR2 SQIVND (reference sequence). This CDR3 has 15 residues. V lost 3 bases, J lost 2 bases, and 6 bases stayed unmatched. CDR3 loop: CASSIGDRPTYEQYF. For the CDR3, the DNA is TGTGCCAGTAGTATTGGGGACAGGCCCACCTACGAGCAGTACTTC.

This clone appeared once. The gene calls are TRBV6-5 and TRBJ1-5; D is uncertain. Germline CDR1 and CDR2: MNHEY and SVGAGI. Deletions cut 6 bases from V and 0 bases from J, with 6 bases between. The CDR3 has 13 residues. CDR3 sequence reads: CASSTVSNQPQHF. In nucleotides, the CDR3 is TGTGCCAGCAGCACGGTTAGCAATCAGCCCCAGCATTTT.